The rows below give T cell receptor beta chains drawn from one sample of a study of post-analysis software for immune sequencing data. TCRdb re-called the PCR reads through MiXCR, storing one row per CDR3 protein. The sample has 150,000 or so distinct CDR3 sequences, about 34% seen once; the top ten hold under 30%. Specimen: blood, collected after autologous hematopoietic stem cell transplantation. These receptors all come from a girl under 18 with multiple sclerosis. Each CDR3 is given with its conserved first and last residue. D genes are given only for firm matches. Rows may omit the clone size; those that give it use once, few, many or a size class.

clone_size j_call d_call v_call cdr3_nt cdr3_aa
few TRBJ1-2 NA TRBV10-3 TGTGCCATCAGTGAGTCGCGCGGGACTGTCAATGGCTACACCTTC CAISESRGTVNGYTF
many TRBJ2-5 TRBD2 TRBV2 TGTGCCAGCAGGCCTCCGGGACTAGCGGAAGAGACCCAGTACTTC CASRPPGLAEETQYF
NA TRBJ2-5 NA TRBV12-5 TGTGCTAGTGGTCCCCCTGGACTGGGGGGAGAGACCCAGTACTTC CASGPPGLGGETQYF
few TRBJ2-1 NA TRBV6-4 TGTGCCAGCAGTGCAGCCCATAGGGATGAGCAGTTCTTC CASSAAHRDEQFF
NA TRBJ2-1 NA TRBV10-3 TGTGCCATCAGTGAGTGGGTCGGCCTAGCCGAGAATGAGCAGTTCTTC CAISEWVGLAENEQFF
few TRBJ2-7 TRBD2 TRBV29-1 TGCAGCGCCGGAGGTGGGACTAGCGGGATGTTGACCTACGAGCAGTACTTC CSAGGGTSGMLTYEQYF
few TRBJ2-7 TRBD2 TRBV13 TGTGCCAGCAGCATCGGACTAGCGGTCTCCTACGAGCAGTACTTC CASSIGLAVSYEQYF
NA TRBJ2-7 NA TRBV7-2 TGTGCCAGCAGCTTACGGAGGGGCCAGGGCGAGCAGTACTTC CASSLRRGQGEQYF
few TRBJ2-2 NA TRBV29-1 TGCAGCGTTGGGGGGGACTTAAACACCGGGGAGCTGTTTTTT CSVGGDLNTGELFF
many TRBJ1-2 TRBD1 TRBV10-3 TGTGCCATCAGTGGTACAGGGGGCTATGGCTACACCTTC CAISGTGGYGYTF